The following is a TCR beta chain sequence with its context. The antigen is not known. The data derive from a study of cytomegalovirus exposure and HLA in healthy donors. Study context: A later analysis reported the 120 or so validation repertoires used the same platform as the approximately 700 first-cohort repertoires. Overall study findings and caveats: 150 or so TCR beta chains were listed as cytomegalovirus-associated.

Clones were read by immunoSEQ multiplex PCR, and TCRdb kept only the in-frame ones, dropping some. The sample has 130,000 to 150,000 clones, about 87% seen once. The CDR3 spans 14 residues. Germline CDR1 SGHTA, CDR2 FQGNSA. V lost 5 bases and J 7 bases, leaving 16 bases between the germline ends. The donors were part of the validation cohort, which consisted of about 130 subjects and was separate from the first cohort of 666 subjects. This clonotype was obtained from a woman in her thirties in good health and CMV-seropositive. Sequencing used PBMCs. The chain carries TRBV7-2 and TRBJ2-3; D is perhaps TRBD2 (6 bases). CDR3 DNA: TGTGCCAGCAGCGACGGGACTGGATCCAATACGCAGTATTTT. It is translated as CASSDGTGSNTQYF.